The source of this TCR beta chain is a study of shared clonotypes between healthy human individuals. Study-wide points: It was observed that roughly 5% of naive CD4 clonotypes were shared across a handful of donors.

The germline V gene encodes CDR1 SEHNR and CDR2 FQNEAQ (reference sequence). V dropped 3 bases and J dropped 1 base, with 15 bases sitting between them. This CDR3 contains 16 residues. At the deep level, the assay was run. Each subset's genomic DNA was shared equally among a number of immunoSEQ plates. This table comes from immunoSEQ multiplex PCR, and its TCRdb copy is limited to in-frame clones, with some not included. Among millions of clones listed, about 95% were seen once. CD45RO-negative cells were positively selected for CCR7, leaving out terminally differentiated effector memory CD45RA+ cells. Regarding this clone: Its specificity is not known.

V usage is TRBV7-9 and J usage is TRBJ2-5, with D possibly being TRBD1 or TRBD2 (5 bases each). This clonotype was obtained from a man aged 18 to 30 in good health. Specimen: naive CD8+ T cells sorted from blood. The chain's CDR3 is CASSFQATGPQETQYF. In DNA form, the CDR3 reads TGTGCCAGCAGCTTCCAAGCGACGGGGCCCCAAGAGACCCAGTACTTC. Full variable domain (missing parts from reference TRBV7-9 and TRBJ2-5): DTGVSQNPRHKITKRGQNVTFRCDPISEHNRLYWYRQTLGQGPEFLTYFQNEAQLEKSRLLSDRFSAERPKGSFSTLEIQRTEQGDSAMYLCASSFQATGPQETQYFGPGTRLLVL.